This T cell receptor (beta chain) was observed in a study of blood T cell repertoires in COVID-19. Overall study context: The United States, Italy and Spain were the sources of the acute and convalescent COVID-19 samples.

In the authors' workflow: Estimation of nucleated cell counts relied on the amplification of reference gene primers. Clones were read by immunoSEQ multiplex PCR, and TCRdb kept only the in-frame ones, dropping some. The DNA was the basis for D and trimming; V, J and clone size are from that table. The table records hundreds of thousands of clones, around 90% of them present only once. Cohort 3 recovered donors had two negative PCRs, clearance, or symptom resolution. The CDR3 spans 17 residues. Germline CDR1 and CDR2: SGHVS and FQNEAQ. V was trimmed by 0 bases and J by 3 bases, leaving 18 bases between them.

The chain recombines TRBV7-8 with TRBJ2-7, with D possibly TRBD1 on 7 matching bases. The TCR comes from a woman aged 40 to 50 who had recovered from COVID-19. Sequenced sample: PBMCs or T cells enriched from blood (not recorded which). CDR3 bases: TGTGCCAGCAGCTTAGCGGCAGGCGGCGGGACAGACTACGAGCAGTACTTC. It encodes CASSLAAGGGTDYEQYF.